This TCR beta chain comes out of a study of OX40 agonist ivuxolimab in advanced cancers. Study summary: Hepatocellular carcinoma, melanoma, renal cell or head and neck cancer occurred in dose-escalation patients. Past anti-PD-1, anti-PD-L1 or anti-CTLA-4 therapy was accepted, and 40% to 50% had received some. Broader study findings: No antigen was identified for the clonally expanded peripheral T cells. A proportion of nonresponders additionally exhibited low normalized T-cell clonal expansion.

Assay used: immunoSEQ multiplex PCR; TCRdb lists only in-frame clones, some missing. The sample lists 60,000 or so clones; more than 70% were seen once. A remark on this clone: Its antigen is undetermined.

This TCR was recovered from an adult with an advanced solid tumor such as melanoma, head and neck, liver or kidney cancer. The sequencing used CD4+ or CD8+ T cells sorted from blood, collected in a trial of the OX40 agonist ivuxolimab.

The CDR3, as DNA: TGTGCCAGCAGCTTAGCACCTTACGAGCAGTACTTC. As protein: CASSLAPYEQYF. The V gene is TRBV11-2, the J gene TRBJ2-7; D remains unclear. This CDR3 has 12 residues. Germline assignment: CDR1 SGHAT and CDR2 FQNNGV. V was cut by 1 base and J by 4 bases, with 5 bases left in between.